The T cell receptor (beta chain) under discussion was sequenced for a study of blood T cells in healthy people across ages. Only one count was recorded for this clonotype. The authors ran a second PCR of about 7 to 11 cycles using a sample-barcoded 5' primer and a J-beta primer mix. TCRdb re-analysed the 5' RACE reads in MiXCR, keeping a single row per CDR3 protein. This table has 1.5 million or so distinct CDR3 sequences, 42% appearing once. The receptor's source is a young woman in good health. Input material: blood.

CDR3 in DNA: TGTGCCAGCAGCTTGGACGGGACATCTGAAGGACAGCCCCAGCATTTT. Translated: CASSLDGTSEGQPQHF. J is TRBJ1-5 and V is TRBV5-4; maybe TRBD1 (6 bases). The CDR3 is 16 amino acids. Trimming pared 0 bases from V and 7 bases from J, leaving 17 bases between. Germline loops: CDR1 SGHNT, CDR2 YYREEE (reference sequence).